The 9 T cell receptor beta chains in this list originate from one sample, sequenced in a study of cytomegalovirus exposure and HLA in healthy donors. Using immunoSEQ multiplex PCR, the repertoire was profiled, and TCRdb retains in-frame clones only, with some absent. The sample shows about 43,000 clones, 80% to 95% of them seen only once. Sample: PBMCs. These receptors were taken from a man between 18 and 29 years old in good health and CMV-seronegative.

The chain couples TRBV5-1 to TRBJ1-1; 9 bases map to TRBD1. CDR1 and CDR2 (germline): SGHRS, YFSETQ. The CDR3 runs 16 residues. The V gene end was trimmed by 3 bases and the J gene end by 1 base; junction bases not matched to a gene: 7. As DNA, the CDR3 is TGCGCCAGCAGCTCGCTGACAGGGGGTTCGAACACTGAAGCTTTCTTT. It translates to CASSSLTGGSNTEAFF.

Here the CDR3 DNA reads TGTGCCAGCACCCCGGGACAGGGTGTATTAAAGAACACTGAAGCTTTCTTT. The encoded protein is CASTPGQGVLKNTEAFF. The J gene is TRBJ1-1, the V gene TRBV21-1; the table's D call, TRBD1, was not checked against the DNA. TRBV21-1 is classified as a pseudogene. The CDR3 loop spans 17 amino acids.

V and J are TRBV27 and TRBJ2-7, with D unresolved. The V end lost 4 bases, the J end lost 3 bases, and 10 bases lay between the germline ends. Germline values: CDR1 MNHEY, CDR2 SMNVEV (reference sequence). This CDR3 has 13 amino acids. CDR3 residues: CASSYSRGYEQYF. The CDR3 DNA sequence: TGTGCCAGCAGTTACTCGAGAGGCTACGAGCAGTACTTC.

This sequence joins TRBV7-8 and TRBJ2-5; TRBD2 agrees at 13 bases. Germline V lookup: CDR1 SGHVS, CDR2 FQNEAQ. Trimming cost V 5 bases and J 7 bases; bases outside gene matches: 7. The CDR3 length is 15 residues. The CDR3 nucleotides read TGTGCCAGCAGCGGAGGGACTAGCGGGGACGGGACCCAGTACTTC. Protein: CASSGGTSGDGTQYF.

V gene TRBV20-1 combines with J gene TRBJ2-7; no clear D. CDR3 length: 10 residues. Germline CDR1 is DFQATT and CDR2 is SNEGSKA (reference sequence). Trimming removed 1 base from V and 6 bases from J, with 4 bases in between. The CDR3 loop reads CSARGPEQYF. The CDR3 DNA follows: TGCAGTGCTAGAGGGCCCGAGCAGTACTTC.

V is TRBV6-5 and J is TRBJ1-1; D is perhaps TRBD1 (6 bases). V was clipped by 4 bases and J by 0 bases, with 12 bases between them. Germline CDR1 is MNHEY and CDR2 is SVGAGI. The CDR3 is 15 residues long. The CDR3 DNA is TGTGCCAGCAGTTCCGCAGGGGTCATGAACACTGAAGCTTTCTTT. Its translation: CASSSAGVMNTEAFF.

The gene calls are TRBV28 and TRBJ2-1; the match to TRBD1 covers 7 bases. The CDR3 contains 14 residues. Germline CDR1 reads MDHEN; CDR2 reads SYDVKM. Trimming at V came to 2 bases and at J to 9 bases, leaving 7 bases not matched to a gene. The CDR3 DNA follows: TGTGCCAGCAGTTTAGCACAGGGGTCCGGTGAGCAGTTCTTC. Encoded protein: CASSLAQGSGEQFF.

The CDR3 DNA follows: TGTGCCAGCAGCTTACAGGGGAGAGGCACAGATACGCAGTATTTT. It yields the protein CASSLQGRGTDTQYF. The genes are TRBV7-9 and TRBJ2-3, with a possible D match to TRBD1 (6 bases). V was shortened by 2 bases and J by 1 base, with 10 bases between the two germline ends. From germline, CDR1 is SEHNR and CDR2 FQNEAQ (reference sequence). This CDR3 is 15 amino acids long.

V is TRBV6-6 and J is TRBJ2-7, with TRBD2 as a possible D gene (5 bases). CDR3 length: 14 residues. The V end was cut by 2 bases, the J end by 3 bases, with 11 bases between. Germline assignment: CDR1 MNHNY and CDR2 SVGAGI (reference sequence). Written as DNA, the CDR3 is TGTGCCAGCAGTTACAGGGTTGACTACTACGAGCAGTACTTC. It codes for CASSYRVDYYEQYF.